The 14 T cell receptor beta chains given below trace back to one sample, sequenced in a study of post-analysis software for immune sequencing data. Regarding the study as a whole: TRBV5-6, TRBV5-1 and TRBV20-1 belonged to a set of about 5 TRBV segments that were more frequent in patients than controls.

These receptors' antigens are unknown. The TCR beta cDNA libraries contained unique molecular identifiers. TCRdb redid the calling of the PCR reads with MiXCR, one entry per CDR3 protein. The table has approximately 660,000 distinct CDR3 sequences, 55% to 60% seen once. Sequences were obtained from blood. Receptors originate from a girl aged 2 to 10 with multiple sclerosis.

This clonotype was recorded a few times. The V gene is TRBV6-5, the J gene TRBJ1-6; D is unclear. V was trimmed by 4 bases and J by 7 bases, leaving 8 bases between them. This CDR3 is built from 13 residues. Germline assignment: CDR1 MNHEY and CDR2 SVGAGI. The CDR3 protein is CASSSPPNSPLHF. The CDR3 DNA sequence: TGTGCCAGCAGTTCTCCGCCCAATTCACCCCTCCACTTT.

The rearrangement uses TRBV4-1 and TRBJ2-7, with D perhaps matching TRBD2 (6 bases). Trimming cost V 3 bases and J 0 bases, with 12 bases left between them. The CDR3 totals 15 residues. CDR1 is MGHRA, CDR2 YSYEKL, per germline. CDR3 sequence reads: CASSQSDGSSYEQYF. The CDR3 DNA is TGCGCCAGCAGCCAGTCGGACGGGAGCTCCTACGAGCAGTACTTC.

This clonotype was found once. The chain recombines TRBV29-1 with TRBJ2-7; D call uncertain. CDR1 is SQVTM and CDR2 is ANQGSEA in the germline V gene. The V gene lost 6 bases and the J gene lost 3 bases, with 18 bases spanning the gap. The CDR3 length is 14 residues. This CDR3 is CSVVTGQLNYEQYF. The DNA for the CDR3 is TGCAGCGTCGTCACGGGTCAGCTCAACTACGAGCAGTACTTC.

This clonotype was detected many times. V usage is TRBV7-2 and J usage is TRBJ2-5; 8 nucleotides agree with TRBD2. The V gene's germline CDR1 is SGHTA and CDR2 FQGNSA. Losses at the gene ends were 1 base for V and 5 bases for J; bases not matched to a gene: 6. This CDR3 is built from 15 residues. The chain's CDR3 is CASSLDRTSWETQYF. As DNA, the CDR3 is TGTGCCAGCAGCTTAGACCGGACTAGCTGGGAGACCCAGTACTTC.

The chain combines TRBV12-3 or TRBV12-4 with TRBJ1-2; D is possibly TRBD1 (5 bases). Trimming removed 7 bases from V and 7 bases from J, with 13 bases in between. This CDR3 is 12 amino acids long. CDR3 sequence: CASTPTAPGYTF. CDR3 sequence (DNA): TGTGCCAGCACCCCGACAGCTCCTGGCTACACCTTC.

J is TRBJ2-5 and V is TRBV6-5, with D possibly matching TRBD2 (6 bases). V was cut by 6 bases and J by 2 bases, with 10 bases left in between. The germline V gene has CDR1 MNHEY and CDR2 SVGAGI. This CDR3 contains 13 residues. CDR3 residues: CASRRLVQETQYF. In nucleotides, the CDR3 is TGTGCCAGCAGGCGACTAGTACAAGAGACCCAGTACTTC.

This clonotype was detected a few times. This rearrangement joins TRBV20-1 to TRBJ2-1, with D hard to call. The germline V gene has CDR1 DFQATT and CDR2 SNEGSKA (reference sequence). Trimming shortened V by 6 bases and J by 0 bases, and 9 bases separated the two germline ends. The CDR3 runs 13 residues. The CDR3 region has the DNA TGCAGTGCAGAGAGGAGCTCCTACAATGAGCAGTTCTTC. Encoded protein: CSAERSSYNEQFF.

The CDR3 DNA follows: TGTGCCAGCGGTCTACCAGGGCCTAGCGGGAACTACGAGCAGTACTTC. Its protein product is CASGLPGPSGNYEQYF. The rearrangement links TRBV2 to TRBJ2-7; TRBD2 matches 9 bases. V was clipped by 8 bases and J by 3 bases; unmatched bases: 14. CDR3 length equals 16 residues. Germline-derived CDR1 and CDR2 are SNHLY and FYNNEI.

V and J are TRBV6-5 and TRBJ2-7, with D possibly TRBD1 on 6 matching bases. V was shortened by 10 bases and J by 1 base, with 11 bases between the two germline ends. The CDR3 totals 12 residues. The germline gives CDR1 MNHEY, CDR2 SVGAGI. The CDR3 DNA reads as TGTGCCACCCAGGACAGATCCTACGAGCAGTACTTC. Residues: CATQDRSYEQYF.

V gene TRBV5-1 combines with J gene TRBJ2-5; D is perhaps TRBD1 (7 bases). Trimming removed 0 bases from V and 4 bases from J, with 16 bases in between. The CDR3 has 16 residues. CDR1 and CDR2 from the germline V gene are SGHRS and YFSETQ. CDR3 loop: CASSLGPGGTRETQYF. The CDR3 nucleotides read TGCGCCAGCAGCTTGGGTCCAGGGGGGACCAGAGAGACCCAGTACTTC.

V gene TRBV20-1 combines with J gene TRBJ2-6, with D maybe TRBD1 (6 bases). With 3 bases removed from V and 3 bases from J, the gap between germline ends came to 9 bases. CDR3 length: 14 amino acids. Germline V lookup: CDR1 DFQATT, CDR2 SNEGSKA (reference sequence). CDR3 amino acids: CSASRGFGANVLTF. The CDR3 region has the DNA TGCAGTGCTAGCAGGGGTTTTGGGGCCAACGTCCTGACTTTC.

CDR3 sequence (DNA): TGTGCCACCGGCCCCGACAGGAGCTCCTACAATGAGCAGTTCTTC. This gives the protein CATGPDRSSYNEQFF. The chain joins TRBV15 to TRBJ2-1, with TRBD1 as a possible D gene (6 bases). This CDR3 has 15 residues. Between the trimmed V and J ends, which lost 8 bases and 0 bases, there was a span of 14 bases. Germline CDR1 LNHNV, CDR2 YYDKDF (reference sequence). The full variable domain, rest sourced from reference TRBV15 and TRBJ2-1, is DAMVIQNPRYQVTQFGKPVTLSCSQTLNHNVMYWYQQKSSQAPKLLFHYYDKDFNNEADTPDNFQSRRPNTSFCFLDIRSPGLGDTAMYLCATGPDRSSYNEQFFGPGTRLTVL.

This clonotype has a single count. This chain links TRBV6-2 or TRBV6-3 with TRBJ1-1; D remains unclear. The CDR3 totals 14 residues. V dropped 2 bases and J dropped 1 base, with 8 bases sitting between them. Germline V gives CDR1 MNHEY, CDR2 SVGEGT. The CDR3 is CASSYVQKNTEAFF. As DNA, the CDR3 is TGTGCCAGCAGTTACGTGCAGAAGAACACTGAAGCTTTCTTT.

The rearrangement links TRBV7-2 to TRBJ2-5; perhaps TRBD2 as D (7 bases). This CDR3 comprises 14 residues. Trimming removed 5 bases from V and 2 bases from J, with 12 bases in between. Germline CDR1 SGHTA, CDR2 FQGNSA. DNA for the CDR3: TGTGCCAGCAGCCAAGGGGGGGATCAAGAGACCCAGTACTTC. Its protein product is CASSQGGDQETQYF.